The T cell receptor beta chain under discussion was sequenced for a study of identical twins. This clonotype was detected a few times. Because the CDR3's place on the DNA is in doubt, the DNA is left out and the CDR3 is given as listed by TCRdb. A single record per CDR3 protein comes from TCRdb applying MiXCR to the 5' RACE reads. The sample has hundreds of thousands of distinct CDR3 sequences; about 18% are singletons. The CDR3 totals 14 residues, both ends included. The same sample was also used in a study of T cells expressing NK-cell markers.

Material: PBMCs. This receptor was obtained from a woman aged 18-29 years in good health. The chain couples TRBV12-3 or TRBV12-4 to TRBJ1-5; the DNA was not used to check the table's D call, TRBD1. The CDR3 protein is CASSSGQARQPQHF.